The 10 T cell receptor beta chains reported below all come from one sample, sequenced in a study of T-cell reconstitution after alpha-beta-depleted transplantation in children (dated by TCRdb to 2016 to 2017). Results and caveats for the whole study, not just this receptor: The frequencies of hyperexpanded clones fell over the following months, and after one year, T-cell counts and TCRbeta diversity were mostly attributed to newly produced T cells.

What the treatment or condition label conveys for this sample: allogeneic hematopoietic cell transplantation with graft depleted of TCRalphabeta T cells and CD19 B cells. Which antigens these TCRs recognize remains unknown. Preparation of the library involved PCR. Sequencing was performed on an Illumina HiSeq 2500. To normalize quantification of the TCRbeta repertoire, the TCR libraries were built with molecular barcoding that relied on unique molecular identifiers. TCRdb reworked the public reads: Q25 trimming with fastp, MiXCR clone assembly, productive beta chains retained. Rows with a matching CDR3 protein are joined into one entry that keeps the most common DNA and genes. Across this sample there are fewer than 350,000 distinct CDR3 sequences, with roughly 7.8% seen only once. The ten largest clones take up 9.1% of the sample. Source: peripheral blood, taken 360 days after TCRalphabeta/CD19-depleted stem cell transplant. These receptors all stem from a female patient younger than 10 who had a stem cell transplant for Fanconi anemia, so the T cells may come from the graft donor.

The chain links TRBV15 to TRBJ2-7, with 10 bases identical to TRBD1. Germline CDR1 and CDR2: LNHNV and YYDKDF (reference sequence). J was trimmed by 3 bases and V by 0 bases; bases with no gene match: 5. The CDR3 contains 16 residues. The DNA for the CDR3 is TGTGCCACCAGCAGAGAGAGGACAGGGGGGAGCTACGAGCAGTACTTC. It specifies CATSRERTGGSYEQYF.

This clonotype occurred many times. The gene calls are TRBV7-9 and TRBJ2-1; D is ambiguous. The CDR3 spans 14 residues. The V end lost 5 bases, the J end lost 7 bases, and 15 bases lay between the germline ends. Germline V gene data show CDR1 as SEHNR and CDR2 as FQNEAQ (reference sequence). The CDR3 DNA is TGTGCCAGCAGCCGTTTGGCCCCCTTAAATGAGCAGTTCTTC. This gives the protein CASSRLAPLNEQFF.

This clonotype was seen at least ten times. This chain connects TRBV5-1 to TRBJ2-6; D not certain. The ends were cut back, 0 bases at V and 2 bases at J, with 6 bases in the middle. This CDR3 is built from 15 residues. From germline, CDR1 is SGHRS and CDR2 YFSETQ. The CDR3 reads CASSLVVAGANVLTF. In DNA form, the CDR3 reads TGCGCCAGCAGCTTGGTCGTAGCTGGGGCCAACGTCCTGACTTTC. Drawing the rest from reference TRBV5-1 and TRBJ2-6, the complete variable domain is KAGVTQTPRYLIKTRGQQVTLSCSPISGHRSVSWYQQTPGQGLQFLFEYFSETQRNKGNFPGRFSGRQFSNSRSEMNVSTLELGDSALYLCASSLVVAGANVLTFGAGSRLTVL.

This clonotype has ten or more counts. The CDR3 sequence: CASREVGRVDTEAFF. CDR3 nucleotide sequence: TGTGCCAGCAGAGAGGTTGGCAGGGTAGATACTGAAGCTTTCTTT. The V and J genes are TRBV6-4 and TRBJ1-1; a weak D match, TRBD1 (5 bases). V was pared by 6 bases and J by 5 bases, with 19 bases between. The CDR3 has 15 residues. CDR1 is MRHNA and CDR2 is SNTAGT in the germline V gene.

This chain connects TRBV20-1 to TRBJ2-7; no clear D gene. The CDR3 contains 13 residues. V lost 1 base and J 0 bases, leaving 7 bases between the germline ends. Germline values: CDR1 DFQATT, CDR2 SNEGSKA (reference sequence). The CDR3 coding sequence is TGCAGTGCTAGAGCCCACAACTCCTACGAGCAGTACTTC. This encodes CSARAHNSYEQYF.

In its sample, this clonotype was seen many times. V and J are TRBV12-3 or TRBV12-4 and TRBJ1-6; weak D call: TRBD1 (6 bases). This CDR3 has 11 residues. Trimming left V 8 bases short and J 8 bases short, with 7 bases between. The CDR3 nucleotides are TGTGCCAGCGCAGGGGATTCACCCCTCCACTTT. Translating it yields CASAGDSPLHF.

The chain has TRBV2 and TRBJ1-1; TRBD1 might be the D (5 bases). V lost 7 bases to trimming and J lost 6 bases, with 21 bases between them. CDR3 length equals 15 residues. CDR1 is SNHLY and CDR2 is FYNNEI in the germline V gene. For the CDR3, the DNA is TGTGCCAGCAAGGAGGGCAGGGTGATCGGAGCTGAAGCTTTCTTT. This sequence encodes CASKEGRVIGAEAFF.

V gene TRBV2 combines with J gene TRBJ2-5, with a weak D call TRBD2 (6 bases). This CDR3 spans 15 amino acids. Trimming stripped 2 bases from V and 4 bases from J, with 14 bases between. Per the germline V gene, CDR1 is SNHLY and CDR2 is FYNNEI. The CDR3 DNA is TGTGCCAGCAGTGAACTTAGGGTCGGGGGAGAGACCCAGTACTTC. Translation gives CASSELRVGGETQYF.

V usage is TRBV30 and J usage is TRBJ2-3, with 11 bases identical to TRBD2. The CDR3 extends over 15 amino acids. Germline CDR1 and CDR2: GTSNPN and SVGIG (reference sequence). Trimming at V came to 3 bases and at J to 1 base, leaving 3 bases not matched to a gene. CDR3 DNA: TGTGCCTGGAGCTTGGGACTAGCGGGCACAGATACGCAGTATTTT. Encoded protein: CAWSLGLAGTDTQYF.

This clonotype was recorded a few times. V and J are TRBV10-3 and TRBJ2-7; the match to TRBD2 covers 8 bases. CDR1 is ENHRY and CDR2 is SYGVKD in the germline V gene. The J segment lost 2 bases and the V segment lost 8 bases, leaving 8 bases of the junction unmatched. This CDR3 is built from 14 residues. The CDR3: CAISGGGFAYEQYF. The CDR3 DNA reads as TGTGCCATCTCGGGGGGGGGCTTCGCCTACGAGCAGTACTTC.